Listed below are T cell receptor beta chains from one sample, sequenced in a study of HIV-infected patients and healthy controls. TCRdb processed the 5' RACE reads anew with MiXCR; each CDR3 protein has one entry. The sample has some 20,000 distinct CDR3 sequences; approximately 10% are singletons. Specimen: blood. The receptor set was obtained from an adult in good health. Each CDR3 is given with its conserved first and last residue. A D gene is named only where the DNA matches it firmly. The size field is filled for only some rows; it gives once, few, many or a size class.

size,D,J,V,DNA,CDR3
.,.,TRBJ2-3,TRBV20-1,TGCAGTGCTAGACTCTGGGGGGCGGGTGGCCCCCCAGATACGCAGTATTTT,CSARLWGAGGPPDTQYF
few,TRBD1,TRBJ1-5,TRBV19,TGTGCCAGTAGTACAGGGGGTTATCAGCCCCAGCATTTT,CASSTGGYQPQHF
many,.,TRBJ2-1,TRBV5-6,TGTGCCAGCAGCTTGGGAGTGAGCTCCTACAATGAGCAGTTCTTC,CASSLGVSSYNEQFF
many,TRBD2,TRBJ2-1,TRBV10-3,TGTGCCATCAGCGGAGCGGGAGGGATTAATGAGCAGTTCTTC,CAISGAGGINEQFF
many,.,TRBJ2-2,TRBV3-1,TGTGCCAGCAGCAAGGGAGTCGAGGCAGCGAACACCGGGGAGCTGTTTTTT,CASSKGVEAANTGELFF
many,TRBD2,TRBJ2-3,TRBV5-5,TGTGCCAGCAGGCCCCAGACTAGCGGGACGGCAGATACGCAGTATTTT,CASRPQTSGTADTQYF
medium-sized,TRBD2,TRBJ2-3,TRBV28,TGTGCCAGCAGTAACGCGGGAGCAGTAGGAGATACGCAGTATTTT,CASSNAGAVGDTQYF
medium-sized,.,TRBJ2-1,TRBV4-1,TGCGCCAGCAGCCAAACCTCCCTACCAACTATCCAGTTCTTC,CASSQTSLPTIQFF
many,.,TRBJ2-1,TRBV28,TGTGCCAGCAGTTTACCCTGGCCTGGTGAGCAGTTCTTC,CASSLPWPGEQFF
many,.,TRBJ1-1,TRBV6-5,TGTGCCAGCAGCCCCGGTGGGGGGCACACTGAAGCTTTCTTT,CASSPGGGHTEAFF
many,TRBD1,TRBJ2-7,TRBV7-7,TGTGCTAGCAGCTCGGACAGGGGAGGAGAGCAGTACTTC,CASSSDRGGEQYF
medium-sized,.,TRBJ2-7,TRBV5-1,TGCGCCAGCAGCCAGGATACCTACGAGCAGTACTTC,CASSQDTYEQYF
medium-sized,TRBD2,TRBJ2-1,TRBV20-1,TGCAGTGCTGGGGGGGACTTGTCCTACAATGAGCAGTTCTTC,CSAGGDLSYNEQFF
.,TRBD2,TRBJ2-7,TRBV4-1,TGCGCCAGCAGCCAGACAGGACTAGCGGGAGACGAGCAGTACTTC,CASSQTGLAGDEQYF
many,TRBD1,TRBJ2-7,TRBV6-6,TGTGCCAGCAGTAACAGGGGACAGGGAGCCTACGAGCAGTACTTC,CASSNRGQGAYEQYF
many,TRBD1,TRBJ1-1,TRBV5-1,TGCGCCAGCAGCGTGGGACAGGGAACTGAAGCTTTCTTT,CASSVGQGTEAFF
many,.,TRBJ2-2,TRBV2,TGTGCCAGCGGGTACGGAGGGTCTACCCGGGAGCTGTTTTTT,CASGYGGSTRELFF
medium-sized,.,TRBJ2-7,TRBV27,TGTGCCAGCAGTTTATCGTCCCTCCCGGGGGACGAGCAGTACTTC,CASSLSSLPGDEQYF
many,.,TRBJ1-6,TRBV28,TGTGCCAGCCTAACAGGGCAATCACCCCTCCACTTT,CASLTGQSPLHF
.,TRBD1,TRBJ2-7,TRBV30,TGTGCCTGGAGTGTACGGACAGGGGGGTCCGAGCAGTACTTC,CAWSVRTGGSEQYF
many,.,TRBJ2-3,TRBV9,TGTGCCAGCAGCGAGGCGGGGCGGGTGGGAGATACGCAGTATTTT,CASSEAGRVGDTQYF
medium-sized,.,TRBJ2-2,TRBV2,TGTGCCAGCAGTGGGGACCGGGACACCGAGGAGCTGTTTTTT,CASSGDRDTEELFF
medium-sized,TRBD1,TRBJ1-1,TRBV10-3,TGTGCCACCTCTATGACAGGGCAGGGGAACACTGAAGCTTTCTTT,CATSMTGQGNTEAFF
many,.,TRBJ2-1,TRBV20-1,TGCAGTGCCACCCTACTCCGGGGGAGAGGAGGTGGGTCCTACAATGAGCAGTTCTTC,CSATLLRGRGGGSYNEQFF
many,.,TRBJ2-4,TRBV6-5,TGTGCCAGCAGTTCCAGGCAGGGGAACATTCAGTACTTC,CASSSRQGNIQYF
.,.,TRBJ1-4,TRBV12-3/TRBV12-4,TGTGCCAGCAGTCTTTGGACGATTCAACAGAGCAATGAAAAACTGTTTTTT,CASSLWTIQQSNEKLFF
many,TRBD1,TRBJ2-5,TRBV7-9,TGTGCCAGCAGCCCCCCGGGACAGGACCAAGAGACCCAGTACTTC,CASSPPGQDQETQYF
medium-sized,.,TRBJ2-2,TRBV5-1,TGCGCCACCCCAGACGGGTACACCGGGGAGCTGTTTTTT,CATPDGYTGELFF
many,.,TRBJ2-2,TRBV30,TGTGGGGTTGCGAACACCGGGGAGCTGTTTTTT,CGVANTGELFF
many,.,TRBJ1-4,TRBV6-5,TGTGCCAGCAGACCTGCAGGTGCAACTAATGAAAAACTGTTTTTT,CASRPAGATNEKLFF
medium-sized,.,TRBJ2-5,TRBV5-5,TGTGCCAGCAGCGGGGAGACCCAGTACTTC,CASSGETQYF
many,TRBD2,TRBJ2-3,TRBV28,TGTGCCAGCAGACGGACTAGCGGGGCGATTAGCACAGATACGCAGTATTTT,CASRRTSGAISTDTQYF
medium-sized,.,TRBJ2-1,TRBV29-1,TGCAGCGCTACTGGGACCCACAATGAGCAGTTCTTC,CSATGTHNEQFF
medium-sized,.,TRBJ2-7,TRBV4-1,TGCGCCAGCAGCCAAGATCCGGACGGAGTAATCCTCTACGAGCAGTACTTC,CASSQDPDGVILYEQYF
many,.,TRBJ2-5,TRBV5-1,TGCGCCAGCAGCGTTGGACGCTCGGGGGAGACCCAGTACTTC,CASSVGRSGETQYF
many,.,TRBJ2-1,TRBV5-1,TGCGCCAGCAGCCTCCGGGCCGCATATGAGTACAATGAGCAGTTCTTC,CASSLRAAYEYNEQFF
.,.,TRBJ1-1,TRBV18,TGTGCCAGCTCACCCATCGGGGACACTGAAGCTTTCTTT,CASSPIGDTEAFF